The rows below give T cell receptor beta chains drawn from one sample of a study of naive and memory T cell subsets. In TCRdb, the UMI-ligation and nested PCR reads were re-called with MiXCR into one record per CDR3 protein. The data show around 30,000 distinct CDR3 sequences, approximately 18% seen once. Sequencing used effector memory CD4+ T cells from blood. These receptors were collected from a human donor in good health. CDR3s include the opening cysteine and the closing phenylalanine or tryptophan. The D gene is left open where the match is weak. A clone size is listed for some rows: how often the clone was seen (once, few, many), or a class if it is expanded.

CDR3 length	clone size	J gene	D gene	V gene	CDR3 protein	CDR3 DNA
14	medium-sized	TRBJ1-6	.	TRBV7-2	CASSLAKGKSPLHF	TGTGCCAGCAGCTTAGCGAAGGGCAAGTCACCCCTCCACTTT
16	few	TRBJ2-7	TRBD2	TRBV6-6	CASSPRLAGVVYEQYF	TGTGCCAGCAGTCCGAGACTAGCGGGAGTAGTCTACGAGCAGTACTTC
15	few	TRBJ2-7	TRBD2	TRBV6-1	CASSEYSGNVREQYF	TGTGCCAGCAGTGAATATAGCGGGAACGTGCGGGAGCAGTACTTC
14	few	TRBJ2-1	.	TRBV6-5	CASTPVGIYNEQFF	TGTGCCAGCACCCCTGTCGGGATCTACAATGAGCAGTTCTTC
16	few	TRBJ2-7	TRBD1	TRBV11-2	CASSGTGGPPLYEQYF	TGTGCCAGCAGTGGGACAGGGGGCCCACCTCTCTACGAGCAGTACTTC
15	.	TRBJ1-5	TRBD1	TRBV5-6	CASSLGTGGHQPQHF	TGTGCCAGCAGCTTGGGTACAGGGGGCCATCAGCCCCAGCATTTT
17	few	TRBJ2-2	TRBD2	TRBV28	CASSRMGLAGPTGELFF	TGTGCCAGCAGTCGCATGGGACTAGCGGGACCAACCGGGGAGCTGTTTTTT
15	few	TRBJ1-1	TRBD1	TRBV6-6	CASSMGQRENTEAFF	TGTGCCAGCAGCATGGGACAGCGAGAAAACACTGAAGCTTTCTTT
11	few	TRBJ2-1	.	TRBV12-3/TRBV12-4	CASSEFNEQFF	TGTGCCAGCAGTGAATTCAATGAGCAGTTCTTC
15	.	TRBJ2-7	.	TRBV5-1	CASSLTPMSSYEQYF	TGCGCCAGCAGCTTGACCCCTATGAGCTCCTACGAGCAGTACTTC
19	few	TRBJ1-1	TRBD1	TRBV13	CASSLRWGRGTGMNTEAFF	TGTGCCAGCAGCTTAAGGTGGGGCAGGGGGACCGGGATGAACACTGAAGCTTTCTTT
13	few	TRBJ1-5	.	TRBV7-2	CASSFWSNQPQHF	TGTGCCAGCAGCTTCTGGAGCAATCAGCCCCAGCATTTT
15	few	TRBJ2-1	TRBD2	TRBV20-1	CSAQPRASGFNEQFF	TGCAGTGCCCAACCCCGGGCTAGCGGTTTCAATGAGCAGTTCTTC
15	.	TRBJ1-4	TRBD1	TRBV20-1	CSANLGQGQGEKLFF	TGCAGTGCTAACCTGGGACAGGGCCAAGGTGAAAAACTGTTTTTT
15	.	TRBJ1-2	TRBD1	TRBV7-2	CASSFPGGVNYGYTF	TGTGCCAGCAGCTTCCCAGGGGGGGTAAACTATGGCTACACCTTC
11	.	TRBJ2-7	.	TRBV28	CASSLTYEQYF	TGTGCCAGCAGTTTGACCTACGAGCAGTACTTC
11	.	TRBJ2-1	.	TRBV6-5	CASSSEIRQFF	TGTGCCAGCAGTTCCGAGATTCGGCAGTTCTTC
16	.	TRBJ2-4	.	TRBV6-1	CASRTIGTIAKNIQYF	TGTGCCAGCAGAACAATTGGGACGATAGCCAAAAACATTCAGTACTTC
17	few	TRBJ2-1	.	TRBV6-4	CASSSPGGTRAYNEQFF	TGTGCCAGCAGCAGCCCTGGAGGGACCAGAGCCTACAATGAGCAGTTCTTC
17	many	TRBJ2-1	TRBD2	TRBV20-1	CSARKAGLARSYNEQFF	TGCAGTGCTAGGAAGGCGGGACTAGCTAGGTCCTACAATGAGCAGTTCTTC
15	.	TRBJ2-2	.	TRBV5-5	CASSLNILSTGELFF	TGTGCCAGCAGCCTAAACATCCTCAGCACCGGGGAGCTGTTTTTT
14	medium-sized	TRBJ1-5	.	TRBV7-8	CATSLQDSNQPQHF	TGTGCCACCTCTCTCCAGGATAGCAATCAGCCCCAGCATTTT
15	.	TRBJ2-6	.	TRBV5-6	CGTLNWGSGANVLTF	TGTGGGACGCTCAATTGGGGCTCTGGGGCCAACGTCCTGACTTTC
15	few	TRBJ2-1	.	TRBV19	CASSISSRGNNEQFF	TGTGCCAGTAGTATCAGCTCGCGCGGAAACAATGAGCAGTTCTTC
15	few	TRBJ2-7	TRBD1	TRBV6-5	CASSQSDRLFYEQYF	TGTGCCAGCAGCCAATCGGACAGGCTTTTTTACGAGCAGTACTTC
16	.	TRBJ2-1	TRBD2	TRBV6-1	CASSENLAGYYNEQFF	TGTGCCAGCAGTGAAAATCTAGCGGGGTACTACAATGAGCAGTTCTTC
14	few	TRBJ1-2	.	TRBV7-2	CASSVDRGNYGYTF	TGTGCCAGCAGCGTGGATCGGGGAAACTATGGCTACACCTTC
14	many	TRBJ1-1	.	TRBV28	CASTPSGEGTEAFF	TGTGCCAGCACCCCCTCGGGGGAGGGCACTGAAGCTTTCTTT
12	many	TRBJ1-5	TRBD1	TRBV25-1	CASQGASQPQHF	TGTGCCAGCCAGGGGGCGAGTCAGCCCCAGCATTTT
13	few	TRBJ2-7	.	TRBV6-6	CASSLGVSYEQYF	TGTGCCAGCAGTTTGGGCGTCTCCTACGAGCAGTACTTC
14	.	TRBJ2-7	.	TRBV20-1	CSARLGTYPYEQYF	TGCAGTGCCCGGCTCGGGACCTACCCCTACGAGCAGTACTTC
13	.	TRBJ2-7	TRBD1	TRBV3-1	CASSQVRGREQYF	TGTGCCAGCAGCCAAGTCAGGGGGCGCGAGCAGTACTTC
14	.	TRBJ1-5	.	TRBV7-2	CASSLDGGVDPQHF	TGTGCCAGCAGCTTAGACGGGGGGGTCGATCCCCAGCATTTT
16	many	TRBJ1-4	.	TRBV9	CASSEGRGVTNEKLFF	TGTGCCAGCAGCGAGGGCCGTGGCGTAACTAATGAAAAACTGTTTTTT
12	many	TRBJ1-1	.	TRBV28	CASSLGVAEAFF	TGTGCCAGCAGTTTGGGGGTAGCTGAAGCTTTCTTT
13	.	TRBJ2-4	.	TRBV7-2	CASSLARVDIQYF	TGTGCCAGCAGCCTGGCCCGTGTAGACATTCAGTACTTC
16	few	TRBJ2-7	TRBD1	TRBV28	CASSYPFGQRGLEQYF	TGTGCCAGCAGTTATCCGTTCGGACAGAGGGGGCTCGAGCAGTACTTC
14	many	TRBJ1-3	.	TRBV7-6	CASSLASQGNTIYF	TGTGCCAGCAGCTTAGCGAGCCAAGGAAACACCATATATTTT
12	few	TRBJ2-7	.	TRBV30	CAWSLALYEQYF	TGTGCCTGGAGTCTAGCACTCTACGAGCAGTACTTC
13	medium-sized	TRBJ1-1	TRBD1	TRBV20-1	CSAPDRRVAEAFF	TGCAGTGCACCGGACAGGCGGGTGGCTGAAGCTTTCTTT
13	.	TRBJ2-7	TRBD1	TRBV20-1	CSARYRGLGEQYF	TGCAGTGCTAGGTACAGGGGGTTGGGCGAGCAGTACTTC
15	.	TRBJ1-6	TRBD1	TRBV5-1	CASSLDRGRQSPLHF	TGCGCCAGCAGCCTGGACAGGGGGCGTCAGTCACCCCTCCACTTT
17	many	TRBJ2-2	TRBD2	TRBV27	CASSQLAGGGNTGELFF	TGTGCCAGCAGTCAACTAGCGGGAGGGGGAAACACCGGGGAGCTGTTTTTT
12	few	TRBJ2-3	.	TRBV18	CASSPSTDTQYF	TGTGCCAGCTCACCTAGCACAGATACGCAGTATTTT
15	.	TRBJ1-5	.	TRBV20-1	CSAREGRAGNQPQHF	TGCAGTGCTAGAGAGGGCAGGGCTGGCAATCAGCCCCAGCATTTT
15	.	TRBJ2-2	.	TRBV7-2	CASSLLPGNTGELFF	TGTGCCAGCAGCTTACTACCCGGGAACACCGGGGAGCTGTTTTTT
18	few	TRBJ1-5	TRBD1	TRBV20-1	CSASTGGTGGANNQPQHF	TGCAGTGCTTCGACAGGGGGCACCGGTGGGGCAAACAATCAGCCCCAGCATTTT
14	.	TRBJ2-3	TRBD1	TRBV6-5	CASSIGTAADTQYF	TGTGCCAGCAGTATTGGGACAGCCGCAGATACGCAGTATTTT
15	few	TRBJ2-3	.	TRBV5-1	CASSLRGLASDTQYF	TGCGCCAGCAGCTTGCGTGGGCTGGCTTCAGATACGCAGTATTTT
16	.	TRBJ1-5	.	TRBV20-1	CSAKGTGTASNQPQHF	TGCAGTGCAAAAGGAACCGGGACCGCGAGCAATCAGCCCCAGCATTTT
13	many	TRBJ2-1	.	TRBV28	CASSAGTLNEQFF	TGTGCCAGCAGTGCTGGCACCCTTAATGAGCAGTTCTTC